These 5 T cell receptor beta chains were all obtained from the same sample, sequenced in a study of cytomegalovirus exposure and HLA in healthy donors. PCR employed 60 Vbeta and 13 Jbeta primers. The protocol was immunoSEQ multiplex PCR, while the TCRdb copy is restricted to in-frame clones and leaves out a portion. The table includes around 90,000 clones, around nine tenths detected once. The specimen was PBMCs. These receptors were obtained from a young man in good health and CMV-seropositive.

The chain has TRBV4-1 and TRBJ2-1; 9 bases are shared with TRBD2. The CDR3 is 16 residues long. Germline V gene data show CDR1 as MGHRA and CDR2 as YSYEKL. V trimming: 1 base; J trimming: 8 bases; junction bases outside the gene matches: 9. As DNA, the CDR3 is TGCGCCAGCAGCCAAGCCGGGACTAGCTTAATCCATGAGCAGTTCTTC. This translates into CASSQAGTSLIHEQFF.

The J gene is TRBJ2-2, the V gene TRBV7-8; 7 bases agree with TRBD1. Unmatched junction bases numbered 10, after V lost 5 bases and J lost 10 bases. The CDR3 has 14 amino acids. Looked up from germline, CDR1 is SGHVS and CDR2 is FQNEAQ. The chain's CDR3 is CASSPRDRKTELFF. The CDR3 bases are TGTGCCAGCAGCCCTAGGGACAGAAAGACGGAGCTGTTTTTT.

The chain links TRBV19 to TRBJ1-5, with TRBD1 matching 10 bases. The V gene's germline CDR1 is LNHDA and CDR2 SQIVND (reference sequence). V lost 4 bases to trimming and J lost 1 base; unmatched junction nucleotides: 10. This CDR3 is built from 18 residues. In nucleotides, the CDR3 is TGTGCCAGTAGTACTCGGGACAGGGGTTGGACCAGCAATCAGCCCCAGCATTTT. It yields the protein CASSTRDRGWTSNQPQHF.

The chain combines TRBV14 with TRBJ2-2; TRBD2 matches 13 bases. The CDR3 length is 17 residues. Per the germline V gene, CDR1 is SGHDN and CDR2 is FVKESK. With 4 bases clipped from V and 0 bases from J, the junction kept 2 bases outside the gene matches. This chain's CDR3 is CASSRGTSGTNTGELFF. In nucleotides, the CDR3 is TGTGCCAGCAGCCGGGGGACTAGCGGGACGAACACCGGGGAGCTGTTTTTT.

The rearrangement links TRBV18 to TRBJ2-3; no clear D. CDR3 size: 15 residues. Trimming cost V 3 bases and J 3 bases, with 13 bases left between them. The V gene's germline CDR1 is KGHSH and CDR2 LQKENI. CDR3 sequence: CASSPPSLGTDTQYF. In DNA form, the CDR3 reads TGTGCCAGCTCACCCCCCAGTCTAGGTACAGATACGCAGTATTTT.